The sequence of this TCR beta chain was determined in a study of blood T cells in healthy people across ages. A second PCR of roughly 7 to 11 cycles used a sample-barcoded 5' primer and a J-beta primer mix. Each sample provided no less than 3 million CDR3-containing paired-end reads. TCRdb redid the calling of the 5' RACE reads with MiXCR, one entry per CDR3 protein. The repertoire holds 1,300,000 or so distinct CDR3 sequences, 55% to 75% seen once, with 6.5% to 8.5% in the top ten. This CDR3 is 15 amino acids long. Trimming took 0 bases from V and 5 from J, leaving 16 bases between them. CDR1 and CDR2 (germline): DFQATT, SNEGSKA (reference sequence).

The TCR comes from a man aged 18-30 years in good health. The chain couples TRBV20-1 to TRBJ2-5, with D possibly TRBD2 on 7 matching bases. Sequenced input: blood. CDR3: CSARDGGGAGETQYF. The CDR3, as DNA: TGCAGTGCTAGAGATGGGGGGGGGGCCGGTGAGACCCAGTACTTC.